The 26 T cell receptor beta chains in this list originate from one sample, sequenced in a study of shared clonotypes between healthy human individuals. The assay was immunoSEQ multiplex PCR, and TCRdb's table has in-frame clones only and misses some. The sample includes some 740,000 clones, about 91% of them seen just once. Terminally differentiated effector memory CD45RA+ cells were left out of the naive CD8 fraction, which was CD45RO-negative and positively selected for CCR7. Sequencing used naive CD8+ T cells sorted from blood. These receptors originate from a man aged 30 to 39 in good health.

This chain connects TRBV19 to TRBJ2-2; 11 bases agree with TRBD2. The V segment lost 3 bases and the J segment 7 bases; nucleotides outside the gene matches: 10. Germline V gene sequence: CDR1 LNHDA, CDR2 SQIVND (reference sequence). CDR3 length: 17 residues. The CDR3 DNA is TGTGCCAGTAGTATCAACCCCCCTCTAGCGGGGGGCGGGGAGCTGTTTTTT. Translation gives CASSINPPLAGGGELFF.

CDR3 sequence: CASSESASGRGSYNEQFF. CDR3 bases: TGCGCCAGCAGTGAGTCGGCCAGCGGGAGAGGATCCTACAATGAGCAGTTCTTC. The chain combines TRBV10-2 with TRBJ2-1; 8 bases are shared with TRBD2. CDR1 is WSHSY, CDR2 SAAADI, per germline. The CDR3 runs to 18 residues. The J segment lost 1 base and the V segment lost 0 bases, leaving 8 bases of the junction unmatched.

The CDR3 region is CASSIRTSGTYEQYF. CDR3 sequence (DNA): TGTGCCAGTAGTATCCGGACTAGCGGAACCTACGAGCAGTACTTC. The V gene is TRBV19, the J gene TRBJ2-7, with 10 bases identical to TRBD2. Germline V gene data show CDR1 as LNHDA and CDR2 as SQIVND (reference sequence). CDR3 length: 15 amino acids. J gave up 2 bases and V 3 bases, and 4 bases lay outside the gene matches.

The chain recombines TRBV27 with TRBJ1-1; the D is unclear. The CDR3 has 12 residues. CDR1 MNHEY and CDR2 SMNVEV come from the germline V gene (reference sequence). The V gene lost 5 bases and the J gene lost 8 bases, with 12 bases spanning the gap. CDR3 DNA sequence: TGTGCCAGCAGTCCCTCTGGCAAGGAAGCTTTCTTT. Translation gives CASSPSGKEAFF.

As to this clone: The identical CDR3 is also encoded by other nucleotide sequences in the sample. The V and J genes are TRBV29-1 and TRBJ2-7; D is unresolved. Germline V lookup: CDR1 SQVTM, CDR2 ANQGSEA. CDR3 length equals 13 residues. The germline V and J ends were trimmed by 1 base and 1 base, with 8 bases remaining between them. The DNA of the CDR3 is TGCAGCGTTGAAGGACTGGGTTCCTACGAGCAGTACTTC. This encodes CSVEGLGSYEQYF.

This chain uses TRBV27 with TRBJ2-3; D not certain. The CDR3 consists of 12 residues. Trimming cost V 4 bases and J 5 bases, with 7 bases left between them. Germline assignment: CDR1 MNHEY and CDR2 SMNVEV (reference sequence). CDR3 in amino acids: CASSSLEDTQYF. The DNA for the CDR3 is TGTGCCAGCAGTTCCTTGGAAGATACGCAGTATTTT.

The chain employs TRBV27 and TRBJ2-3; weak D call: TRBD2 (6 bases). The germline CDR1 and CDR2 sequences are MNHEY and SMNVEV (reference sequence). The CDR3 has 16 residues. Deletions cut 4 bases from V and 7 bases from J, with 21 bases between. CDR3 nucleotide sequence: TGTGCCAGCAGTTCAACGGGGGACCCCCATCCAAATACGCAGTATTTT. It translates to CASSSTGDPHPNTQYF.

The rearrangement uses TRBV9 and TRBJ1-2; D call uncertain. The CDR3 runs 13 residues. Trimming stripped 3 bases from V and 4 bases from J, with 10 bases between. Germline CDR1 reads SGDLS; CDR2 reads YYNGEE. CDR3: CASSGERIYGYTF. CDR3 sequence (DNA): TGTGCCAGCAGCGGGGAACGGATCTATGGCTACACCTTC.

The J gene is TRBJ2-5, the V gene TRBV14; no definite D call. CDR3 length: 13 amino acids. Germline V gene data show CDR1 as SGHDN and CDR2 as FVKESK. The ends were cut back, 3 bases at V and 0 bases at J, with 5 bases in the middle. CDR3 bases: TGTGCCAGCAGCCAGGGAAACCAAGAGACCCAGTACTTC. Encoded protein: CASSQGNQETQYF. Full variable domain (missing parts from reference TRBV14 and TRBJ2-5): EAGVTQFPSHSVIEKGQTVTLRCDPISGHDNLYWYRRVMGKEIKFLLHFVKESKQDESGMPNNRFLAERTGGTYSTLKVQPAELEDSGVYFCASSQGNQETQYFGPGTRLLVL.

The V gene is TRBV20-1, the J gene TRBJ1-1; D gene unclear. Germline V gives CDR1 DFQATT, CDR2 SNEGSKA (reference sequence). Trimming took off 6 bases at V and 8 bases at J, with 10 bases between the two ends. This CDR3 region has 10 residues. The CDR3: CSASHGEAFF. CDR3 in DNA: TGCAGTGCCTCCCATGGGGAAGCTTTCTTT.

The chain is built from TRBV14 and TRBJ2-1, with D unresolved. The CDR3 has 15 amino acids. CDR1 and CDR2 from the germline V gene are SGHDN and FVKESK. Trimming removed 0 bases from V and 9 bases from J, with 15 bases in between. DNA for the CDR3: TGTGCCAGCAGCCAAGATGGTCCCCCCCGGCGTGAGCAGTTCTTC. This sequence encodes CASSQDGPPRREQFF.

The rearrangement joins TRBV30 to TRBJ1-5, with 8 bases that match TRBD1. Germline values: CDR1 GTSNPN, CDR2 SVGIG (reference sequence). This CDR3 is 13 amino acids long. J was trimmed by 6 bases and V by 4 bases; bases with no gene match: 5. As DNA, the CDR3 is TGTGCCTGGAATACAGGGGGAGGTCAGCCCCAGCATTTT. It codes for CAWNTGGGQPQHF.

This chain connects TRBV28 to TRBJ1-5, with 10 nucleotides matching TRBD1. The ends lost 2 bases at V and 6 bases at J; junction bases unmatched: 4. CDR3 size: 15 residues. CDR1 is MDHEN and CDR2 is SYDVKM in the germline V gene. As DNA, the CDR3 is TGTGCCAGCAGTTTAAGGGACAGGGGCGGTCAGCCCCAGCATTTT. Encoded protein: CASSLRDRGGQPQHF.

V gene TRBV29-1 combines with J gene TRBJ2-6; D may be TRBD1 (5 bases). CDR1 and CDR2 from the germline V gene are SQVTM and ANQGSEA. Trimming pared 0 bases from V and 0 bases from J, leaving 24 bases between. The length of the CDR3 is 21 residues. The CDR3: CSVEDPLMGQVISSGANVLTF. The CDR3 DNA follows: TGCAGCGTTGAAGATCCCCTAATGGGGCAGGTGATAAGCTCTGGGGCCAACGTCCTGACTTTC.

V and J are TRBV2 and TRBJ2-1; TRBD1 is a possible D gene (5 bases). V shed 8 bases and J shed 10 bases, with 9 bases lying between them. This CDR3 comprises 10 residues. Germline V gives CDR1 SNHLY, CDR2 FYNNEI. As DNA, the CDR3 is TGTGCCAGCGTAGACAGAGAGCAGTTCTTC. It translates to CASVDREQFF.

The rearrangement uses TRBV7-9 and TRBJ2-3; D is perhaps TRBD2 (5 bases). Trimming removed 5 bases at V and 1 base at J, with 13 bases between. The CDR3 contains 15 residues. The V gene's germline CDR1 is SEHNR and CDR2 FQNEAQ (reference sequence). The CDR3 protein is CASSPPGRGTDTQYF. CDR3 bases: TGTGCCAGCAGCCCTCCGGGAAGGGGCACAGATACGCAGTATTTT.

The chain couples TRBV28 to TRBJ1-2; D unclear. This CDR3 is built from 13 residues. Trimming cost V 5 bases and J 5 bases, with 12 bases left between them. The germline CDR1 and CDR2 sequences are MDHEN and SYDVKM. This CDR3 is CASSLGISYGYTF. The CDR3 region has the DNA TGTGCCAGCAGTCTCGGGATTTCTTATGGCTACACCTTC.

This rearrangement joins TRBV9 to TRBJ2-3; TRBD2 might be the D (6 bases). V was cut by 0 bases and J by 7 bases, with 15 bases left in between. The CDR3 covers 15 residues. Germline assignment: CDR1 SGDLS and CDR2 YYNGEE. CDR3 sequence reads: CASSVAGDGGYTQYF. The CDR3 DNA reads as TGTGCCAGCAGCGTAGCGGGAGACGGTGGATATACGCAGTATTTT.

The chain employs TRBV7-9 and TRBJ1-2, with a tentative D call TRBD1 (6 bases). CDR3 length equals 15 residues. CDR1 is SEHNR, CDR2 FQNEAQ, per germline (reference sequence). Trimming stripped 4 bases from V and 3 bases from J, with 15 bases between. CDR3 sequence: CASSSPGQPYYGYTF. The CDR3 bases are TGTGCCAGCAGCTCACCTGGACAGCCATACTATGGCTACACCTTC. Based on the CDR3 plus reference TRBV7-9 and TRBJ1-2, the full variable domain is DTGVSQNPRHKITKRGQNVTFRCDPISEHNRLYWYRQTLGQGPEFLTYFQNEAQLEKSRLLSDRFSAERPKGSFSTLEIQRTEQGDSAMYLCASSSPGQPYYGYTFGSGTRLTVV.

This chain uses TRBV6-5 with TRBJ2-7; TRBD2 is a possible D gene (5 bases). The germline CDR1 and CDR2 sequences are MNHEY and SVGAGI. Trimming pared 0 bases from V and 0 bases from J, leaving 9 bases between. This CDR3 contains 15 residues. DNA of the CDR3: TGTGCCAGCAGTTACTCCGGCGGGCACTCCTACGAGCAGTACTTC. Protein: CASSYSGGHSYEQYF.

The chain combines TRBV29-1 with TRBJ2-7; possibly TRBD2 for D (6 bases). CDR1 and CDR2 from the germline V gene are SQVTM and ANQGSEA. Trimming removed 4 bases at V and 4 bases at J, with 17 bases between. The CDR3 extends over 14 amino acids. The CDR3 protein is CSVALPRERYEQYF. CDR3 in DNA: TGCAGCGTTGCCCTACCCCGGGAGAGGTACGAGCAGTACTTC.

This clone was seen a handful of times. The gene calls are TRBV19 and TRBJ2-5; TRBD2 matches 10 bases. The V segment lost 5 bases and the J segment 5 bases; nucleotides outside the gene matches: 5. This CDR3 has 14 residues. CDR1 is LNHDA and CDR2 is SQIVND in the germline V gene (reference sequence). In DNA, the CDR3 is TGTGCCAGTAGTCCAGCGGGAGGGTATGAGACCCAGTACTTC. The encoded protein is CASSPAGGYETQYF.

The chain is built from TRBV5-6 and TRBJ1-2, with unresolved D. The V gene's germline CDR1 is SGHDT and CDR2 YYEEEE. CDR3 size: 14 residues. V was cut by 3 bases and J by 5 bases, with 14 bases left in between. In DNA, the CDR3 is TGTGCCAGCAGCTCCGTGGAGGGCCGGTATGGCTACACCTTC. Its protein product is CASSSVEGRYGYTF.

V is TRBV28 and J is TRBJ2-7; 7 bases agree with TRBD2. This CDR3 comprises 15 residues. V dropped 3 bases and J dropped 0; count of bases not matched to a gene: 5. Germline V gene lookup returns CDR1 MDHEN and CDR2 SYDVKM. The DNA for the CDR3 is TGTGCCAGCAGTTTCGGGGGGTCAATCTCCTACGAGCAGTACTTC. Translated, it gives CASSFGGSISYEQYF.

In this sample, this clone turned up a few times. This chain uses TRBV4-1 with TRBJ2-1; perhaps TRBD2 as D (6 bases). Trimming cost V 7 bases and J 5 bases, with 21 bases left between them. The germline V gene has CDR1 MGHRA and CDR2 YSYEKL. CDR3 length: 16 residues. CDR3 coding DNA: TGCGCCAGCACGTCCGGGAGTCCCAGCATTCACAATGAGCAGTTCTTC. Amino acid sequence: CASTSGSPSIHNEQFF.

This chain links TRBV7-8 with TRBJ2-1, with 9 bases matching TRBD2. Germline loops: CDR1 SGHVS, CDR2 FQNEAQ. The CDR3 has 14 residues. J gave up 10 bases and V 2 bases, and 6 bases lay outside the gene matches. CDR3 sequence reads: CASSLSAGGPEQFF. The CDR3 DNA is TGTGCCAGCAGCTTAAGTGCGGGAGGGCCCGAGCAGTTCTTC. Variable domain in full (rest from reference TRBV7-8 and TRBJ2-1): GAGVSQSPRYKVAKRGQDVALRCDPISGHVSLFWYQQALGQGPEFLTYFQNEAQLDKSGLPSDRFFAERPEGSVSTLKIQRTQQEDSAVYLCASSLSAGGPEQFFGPGTRLTVL.